The 26 T cell receptor beta chains in this list originate from one sample, sequenced in a study of blood T cell repertoires in COVID-19. The method was immunoSEQ multiplex PCR; TCRdb's version includes in-frame clones alone and lacks a portion of them. The sample lists around 35,000 clones, about 87% occurring once. Sequences were obtained from peripheral blood. The receptors originated from a human donor in a cohort sampled during active COVID-19.

The chain links TRBV5-8 to TRBJ1-5, with D maybe TRBD1 (6 bases). The germline CDR1 and CDR2 sequences are SGHTS and YDEGEE. Trimming left V 2 bases short and J 3 bases short, with 15 bases between. This CDR3 region has 16 residues. CDR3 sequence: CASSLGEGEFNQPQHF. The CDR3 nucleotides read TGTGCCAGCAGCTTAGGTGAGGGGGAATTCAATCAGCCCCAGCATTTT.

This chain connects TRBV7-8 to TRBJ1-2, with D uncertain. The V end was cut by 3 bases, the J end by 0 bases, with 14 bases between. The V gene's germline CDR1 is SGHVS and CDR2 FQNEAQ. The CDR3 runs to 16 residues. The CDR3 here is CASSFAYGLANYGYTF. In DNA form, the CDR3 reads TGTGCCAGCAGCTTCGCGTACGGACTGGCTAACTATGGCTACACCTTC.

This chain connects TRBV7-2 to TRBJ1-5; D possibly corresponds to TRBD1 (5 bases). CDR1 and CDR2 (germline): SGHTA, FQGNSA. The V end lost 1 base, the J end lost 3 bases, and 10 bases lay between the germline ends. CDR3 length: 15 amino acids. Here the CDR3 reads CASSLVSGNNQPQHF. The CDR3 nucleotides are TGTGCCAGCAGCTTAGTTTCAGGGAACAATCAGCCCCAGCATTTT.

The V gene is TRBV7-2, the J gene TRBJ1-1; D is perhaps TRBD1 (5 bases). The CDR3 length is 13 residues. CDR1 and CDR2 from the germline V gene are SGHTA and FQGNSA. V gave up 5 bases and J gave up 0 bases, with 7 bases separating them. CDR3 DNA sequence: TGTGCCAGCAGCGCACAGGTGAACACTGAAGCTTTCTTT. It encodes CASSAQVNTEAFF.

This clone is a singleton in its sample. The chain has TRBV10-2 and TRBJ1-1, with 7 bases lining up with TRBD1. In germline, CDR1 is WSHSY, CDR2 SAAADI. The CDR3 is made up of 12 amino acids. The V gene end was trimmed by 6 bases and the J gene end by 4 bases; junction bases not matched to a gene: 2. The DNA for the CDR3 is TGCGCCAGCAGGACAGGGACCACTGAAGCTTTCTTT. Translated, it gives CASRTGTTEAFF.

The chain's CDR3 is CASKDTGVHGELFF. The CDR3, as DNA: TGTGCCAGTAAGGATACCGGGGTACACGGGGAGCTGTTTTTT. The J gene is TRBJ2-2, the V gene TRBV19; D perhaps matches TRBD2 (5 bases). V gave up 7 bases and J gave up 7 bases, with 16 bases separating them. Germline-derived CDR1 and CDR2 are LNHDA and SQIVND (reference sequence). There are 14 residues in the CDR3.

The V gene is TRBV28, the J gene TRBJ2-7; 10 positions agree with TRBD1. CDR3 length: 14 amino acids. Germline CDR1 reads MDHEN; CDR2 reads SYDVKM. V shed 7 bases and J 3 bases; nucleotides not matched to a gene: 6. Here the CDR3 DNA reads TGTGCCAGCAAACTGACAGGGGGCTACTACGAGCAGTACTTC. Its protein product is CASKLTGGYYEQYF. Together with reference TRBV28 and TRBJ2-7, the CDR3 gives the full variable domain: DVKVTQSSRYLVKRTGEKVFLECVQDMDHENMFWYRQDPGLGLRLIYFSYDVKMKEKGDIPEGYSVSREKKERFSLILESASTNQTSMYLCASKLTGGYYEQYFGPGTRLTVT.

The chain is built from TRBV11-2 and TRBJ1-2; a possible D gene is TRBD1 (5 bases). The CDR3 runs 14 residues. Trimming cost V 5 bases and J 7 bases, with 17 bases left between them. Germline values: CDR1 SGHAT, CDR2 FQNNGV. The chain's CDR3 is CASSATGTGAGYTF. The CDR3 DNA reads TGTGCCAGCAGCGCTACCGGGACTGGGGCTGGCTACACCTTC.

In its sample, this clone was seen once. V gene TRBV28 combines with J gene TRBJ2-7; D uncertain. The germline CDR1 and CDR2 sequences are MDHEN and SYDVKM. The CDR3 length is 15 residues. The V gene lost 8 bases and the J gene lost 6 bases, with 23 bases spanning the gap. CDR3 protein: CASEKNTLRVVEQYF. As DNA, the CDR3 is TGTGCCAGCGAAAAAAACACGCTACGGGTCGTCGAGCAGTACTTC.

The chain uses TRBV19 and TRBJ2-7; 8 positions match TRBD1. With 4 bases clipped from V and 6 bases from J, the junction kept 8 bases outside the gene matches. Germline values: CDR1 LNHDA, CDR2 SQIVND (reference sequence). This CDR3 has 14 amino acids. The CDR3 sequence is CASSNRDRLGEQYF. In nucleotides, the CDR3 is TGTGCCAGTAGTAACCGGGACAGGCTTGGCGAGCAGTACTTC.

This clone is medium-sized (0.01 to 0.1%) by share. V usage is TRBV3-1 (or the pseudogene TRBV3-2) and J usage is TRBJ2-7; TRBD2 matches 12 bases. The V gene end was trimmed by 4 bases and the J gene end by 4 bases; junction bases not matched to a gene: 11. Germline loops: CDR1 LGHDT, CDR2 YNNKEL (reference sequence). The CDR3 is made up of 17 amino acids. The CDR3 protein is CASSPLRLAGGLYEQYF. The CDR3 DNA sequence: TGTGCCAGCAGCCCGCTACGGCTAGCGGGGGGGCTATACGAGCAGTACTTC.

This chain uses TRBV5-6 with TRBJ1-2; 8 bases are a match to TRBD1. Trimming took 5 bases from V and 6 from J; bases not matched to a gene: 12. Germline CDR1 is SGHDT and CDR2 is YYEEEE. This CDR3 is 15 amino acids long. The CDR3 sequence: CASRTRTGNNDGYTF. In nucleotides, the CDR3 is TGTGCCAGCAGAACACGGACAGGGAATAATGATGGCTACACCTTC.

The chain uses TRBV6-2 or TRBV6-3 and TRBJ2-3; 8 bases map to TRBD1. The CDR3 length is 14 residues. The ends lost 5 bases at V and 3 bases at J; junction bases unmatched: 4. Germline-derived CDR1 and CDR2 are MNHEY and SVGEGT. The CDR3 region is CASSPGTGTDTQYF. For the CDR3, the DNA is TGTGCCAGCAGTCCCGGGACAGGTACAGATACGCAGTATTTT.

This chain joins TRBV6-2 or TRBV6-3 and TRBJ2-7; TRBD2 might be the D (5 bases). The CDR3 covers 14 residues. Germline CDR1 reads MNHEY; CDR2 reads SVGEGT. With 5 bases removed from V and 0 bases from J, the gap between germline ends came to 11 bases. CDR3 amino acids: CASSLDLNSYEQYF. DNA for the CDR3: TGTGCCAGCAGTCTGGACTTGAACTCCTACGAGCAGTACTTC.

This chain links TRBV7-2 with TRBJ2-3; no firm D call. CDR1 is SGHTA, CDR2 FQGNSA, per germline. This CDR3 is built from 14 residues. V lost 5 bases and J lost 0, with 9 bases in between. The CDR3 loop reads CASSISTSTDTQYF. The CDR3 DNA follows: TGTGCCAGCAGCATATCGACTAGCACAGATACGCAGTATTTT.

The genes are TRBV2 and TRBJ1-2; D may be TRBD1 (5 bases). The CDR3 contains 14 residues. Germline V gives CDR1 SNHLY, CDR2 FYNNEI. The V gene lost 7 bases and the J gene lost 8 bases, with 20 bases spanning the gap. CDR3 protein: CASNPSILGLGYTF. DNA for the CDR3: TGTGCCAGCAATCCCAGTATTTTGGGACTAGGCTACACCTTC.

The CDR3 is CAISEMADNNEQFF. CDR3 coding DNA: TGTGCCATCAGTGAGATGGCAGACAACAATGAGCAGTTCTTC. The chain combines TRBV10-3 with TRBJ2-1; D ambiguous. V was cut by 2 bases and J by 5 bases, with 10 bases left in between. The CDR3 loop spans 14 amino acids. Looked up from germline, CDR1 is ENHRY and CDR2 is SYGVKD.

This chain connects TRBV6-2 or TRBV6-3 to TRBJ1-2; D is unresolved. Trimming stripped 0 bases from V and 6 bases from J, with 17 bases between. This CDR3 is built from 16 residues. The germline V gene encodes CDR1 MNHEY and CDR2 SVGEGT. The DNA for the CDR3 is TGTGCCAGCAGTTACTCGATCAATCTGGGCCTGCATGGCTACACCTTC. It specifies CASSYSINLGLHGYTF.

The genes are TRBV6-2 or TRBV6-3 and TRBJ2-7; 9 positions match TRBD1. Trimming took 5 bases from V and 4 from J; bases not matched to a gene: 9. CDR3 length: 15 residues. Germline CDR1 and CDR2: MNHEY and SVGEGT. The CDR3 nucleotides read TGTGCCAGCAGTCGACAGGGGGGCTTCACTTACGAGCAGTACTTC. Translated, it gives CASSRQGGFTYEQYF.

The chain couples TRBV6-5 to TRBJ1-2; weak D call: TRBD1 (6 bases). The germline V gene has CDR1 MNHEY and CDR2 SVGAGI. The CDR3 has 15 residues. Trimming took 6 bases from V and 2 from J, leaving 16 bases between them. The CDR3 DNA follows: TGTGCCAGCAGCTACGACAGGACCAACAACTATGGCTACACCTTC. Residues: CASSYDRTNNYGYTF.

The V and J genes are TRBV5-6 and TRBJ2-3; D possibly corresponds to TRBD1 (6 bases). CDR1 and CDR2 (germline): SGHDT, YYEEEE. The CDR3 has 14 amino acids. V was clipped by 4 bases and J by 4 bases, with 13 bases between them. In DNA form, the CDR3 reads TGTGCCAGCAGCCCGACAGGTACGTCAGATACGCAGTATTTT. Its translation: CASSPTGTSDTQYF. The variable domain in full, completed from reference TRBV5-6 and TRBJ2-3, reads DAGVTQSPTHLIKTRGQQVTLRCSPKSGHDTVSWYQQALGQGPQFIFQYYEEEERQRGNFPDRFSGHQFPNYSSELNVNALLLGDSALYLCASSPTGTSDTQYFGPGTRLTVL.

The chain recombines TRBV6-4 with TRBJ1-1; no definite D call. CDR1 is MRHNA and CDR2 is SNTAGT in the germline V gene. V lost 4 bases, J lost 1 base, and 13 bases lay in between. CDR3 length: 15 residues. The CDR3 region is CASSVDRLANTEAFF. Here the CDR3 DNA reads TGTGCCAGCAGTGTGGATCGGTTAGCGAACACTGAAGCTTTCTTT.

V gene TRBV4-1 combines with J gene TRBJ2-3; the D is unclear. Germline V gene data show CDR1 as MGHRA and CDR2 as YSYEKL. The V end lost 1 base, the J end lost 1 base, and 6 bases lay between the germline ends. The length of the CDR3 is 14 residues. CDR3 residues: CASSQVRGTDTQYF. CDR3 nucleotide sequence: TGCGCCAGCAGCCAAGTTCGTGGCACAGATACGCAGTATTTT.

The gene calls are TRBV18 and TRBJ1-2, with TRBD1 identical over 7 bases. Germline V gives CDR1 KGHSH, CDR2 LQKENI. This CDR3 has 15 residues. V gave up 6 bases and J gave up 3 bases; unmatched junction bases: 10. As DNA, the CDR3 is TGTGCCAGCTCCCAAAACAGGGGTCGGGACTATGGCTACACCTTC. It specifies CASSQNRGRDYGYTF. The full variable domain, in which reference TRBV18 and TRBJ1-2 provide the parts outside the CDR3, is NAGVMQNPRHLVRRRGQEARLRCSPMKGHSHVYWYRQLPEEGLKFMVYLQKENIIDESGMPKERFSAEFPKEGPSILRIQQVVRGDSAAYFCASSQNRGRDYGYTFGSGTRLTVV.

This clone was found once. The CDR3 DNA reads TGTGCCAGCACTCGACAGGGTGTCGAGCAGTACTTC. Its translation: CASTRQGVEQYF. This rearrangement joins TRBV12-3 or TRBV12-4 to TRBJ2-7; 7 positions agree with TRBD1. The J segment lost 6 bases and the V segment lost 7 bases, leaving 6 bases of the junction unmatched. This CDR3 region has 12 residues.

This chain uses TRBV9 with TRBJ2-1, with 8 bases lining up with TRBD1. Trimming at V came to 1 base and at J to 8 bases, leaving 11 bases not matched to a gene. From germline, CDR1 is SGDLS and CDR2 YYNGEE. This CDR3 contains 16 residues. The CDR3 DNA reads TGTGCCAGCAGCGTATCAGGGGGCTCTTTAGCTGATGAGCAGTTCTTC. Protein sequence: CASSVSGGSLADEQFF.